The subject of this entry is one T cell receptor (beta chain). Which antigen it targets is not known. Nothing much larger sits one base from this clone, and base qualities are not available. TCR beta CDR3 regions were sequenced from DNA using the immunoSEQ Assay. Processing in the source paper ran as follows. To compute T cell density, TCR beta template counts were normalized to usable DNA, which was estimated by amplifying housekeeping genes. The preseqR package was used to estimate richness by extrapolating to 400,000 templates for PBMC samples and to 120,000 templates for tissue samples. Clonality was defined by subtracting Pielou's evenness from one. To identify tissue-enriched TCRs, differential abundance testing was run on productive amino-acid clonotypes with a minimum total count of 5 and an alpha of 0.1. The Jaccard Index and the Morisita Overlap Index were used to measure how much the repertoires overlapped between compartments. TCR beta CDR3s were clustered by GLIPH together with public tetramer-defined viral CDR3s, and at least three viral sequences plus V-gene enrichment were required for viral motifs. TCRdb holds this immuneACCESS table with in-frame rearrangements only. Some clones are missing; in checked studies, unresolved V genes explain under half, and the rest has no known cause. V and J calls and clone size are those listed in that table; D and trimming were worked out from the DNA. This sample gives about 4,800 clones in total; about 31% of them show up just once. The ten largest clones take up 9.5% to 15% of the sample.

At diagnosis, tumor, uninvolved tumor-adjacent lung and peripheral blood were collected and then preserved as a mix of FFPE and fresh-frozen material. There are 16 amino acids in the CDR3, from cysteine to phenylalanine inclusive. CDR3 DNA only is kept here, 48 bases in frame from base 1. Trimming leaves V shorter by 0 bases and J shorter by 6 bases, with the junction holding 7 bases beyond the gene matches. The CDR1 and CDR2 encoded by the germline V gene are MNHNS and SASEGT. This specimen comes from a study of T cells in localized non-small cell lung cancer (dated by TCRdb to 2018 to 2021). Describing the broader study: The study analyzed T cell repertoires of hundreds of early-stage NSCLC patients, comparing tumors and uninvolved tumor-adjacent lungs. All 220 or so NSCLC patients in the cohort were treatment-naive and had localized lung tumors that were resected. NSCLC patients had a mean age of roughly 69 years, and fewer than 150 were male and nearly 110 female.

Study-level results and caveats: Uninvolved tumor-adjacent lung showed the highest T cell clonality, higher than tumor, which suggests more focused antigenic responses in the adjacent lung. Longer overall survival was associated with higher blood T cell density, whereas shorter survival was associated with higher adjacent-lung clonality. Because the study design was exploratory, TCR variables were selected using unadjusted p-values without false-discovery rate correction. Because multi-region tumor sequencing was not performed, intratumor heterogeneity could not be ruled out. A median of roughly 60 of the top 100 tumor clones were detected in paired uninvolved adjacent lung, and 28 of these tumor clones were also found among the top 100 clones of the paired uninvolved adjacent lung.

Recombination joined TRBV6-1 with TRBJ2-5, and TRBD2 aligns with 10 junction nucleotides. The TCR was taken from a male donor older than 55 with stage III lung adenocarcinoma. The material was lung tumor tissue, obtained before any cancer treatment. The CDR3 corresponds to CASSEAPSGSSKTQYF. The base sequence is TGTGCCAGCAGTGAAGCCCCTAGCGGGAGTAGTAAGACCCAGTACTTC.